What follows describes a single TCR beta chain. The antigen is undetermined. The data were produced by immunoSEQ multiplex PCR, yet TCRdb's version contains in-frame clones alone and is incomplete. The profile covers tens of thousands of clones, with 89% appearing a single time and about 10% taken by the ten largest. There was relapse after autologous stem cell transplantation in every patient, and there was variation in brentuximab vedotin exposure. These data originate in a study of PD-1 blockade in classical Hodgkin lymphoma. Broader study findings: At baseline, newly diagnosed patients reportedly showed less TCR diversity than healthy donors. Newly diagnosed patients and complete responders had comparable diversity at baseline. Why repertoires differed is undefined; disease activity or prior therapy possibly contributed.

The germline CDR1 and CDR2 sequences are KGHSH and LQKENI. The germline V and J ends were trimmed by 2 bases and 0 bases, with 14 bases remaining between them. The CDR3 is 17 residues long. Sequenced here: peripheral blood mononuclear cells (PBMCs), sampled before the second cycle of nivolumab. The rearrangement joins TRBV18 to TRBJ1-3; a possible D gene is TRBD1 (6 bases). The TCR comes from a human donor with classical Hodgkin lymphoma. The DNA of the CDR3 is TGTGCCAGCTCACCAACAGGGCCACTGGCCTCTGGAAACACCATATATTTT. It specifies CASSPTGPLASGNTIYF.